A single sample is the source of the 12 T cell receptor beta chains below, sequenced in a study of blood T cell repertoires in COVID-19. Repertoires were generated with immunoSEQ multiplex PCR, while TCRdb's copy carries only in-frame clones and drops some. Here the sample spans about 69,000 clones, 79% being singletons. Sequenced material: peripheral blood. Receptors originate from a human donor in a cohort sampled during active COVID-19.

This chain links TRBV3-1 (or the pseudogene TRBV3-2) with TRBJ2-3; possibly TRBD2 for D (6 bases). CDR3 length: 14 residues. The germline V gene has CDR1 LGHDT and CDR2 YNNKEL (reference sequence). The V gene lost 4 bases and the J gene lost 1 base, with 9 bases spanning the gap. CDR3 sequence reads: CASSREAGTDTQYF. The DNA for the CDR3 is TGTGCCAGCAGCCGGGAGGCGGGCACAGATACGCAGTATTTT.

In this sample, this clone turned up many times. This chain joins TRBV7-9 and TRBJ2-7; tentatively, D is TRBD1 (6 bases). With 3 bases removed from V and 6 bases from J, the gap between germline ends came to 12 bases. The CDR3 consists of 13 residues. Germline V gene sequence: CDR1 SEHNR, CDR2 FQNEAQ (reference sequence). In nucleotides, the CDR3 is TGTGCCAGCAGCTTGGCAGGGGTGGTCGAGCAGTACTTC. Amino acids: CASSLAGVVEQYF.

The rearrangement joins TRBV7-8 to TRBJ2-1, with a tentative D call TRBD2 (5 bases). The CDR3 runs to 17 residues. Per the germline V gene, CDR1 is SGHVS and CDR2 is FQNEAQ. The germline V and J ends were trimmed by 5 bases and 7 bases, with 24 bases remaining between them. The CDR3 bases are TGTGCCAGCAGCCCCACCAGTGGGAGTGGTCTTTATAATGAGCAGTTCTTC. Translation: CASSPTSGSGLYNEQFF.

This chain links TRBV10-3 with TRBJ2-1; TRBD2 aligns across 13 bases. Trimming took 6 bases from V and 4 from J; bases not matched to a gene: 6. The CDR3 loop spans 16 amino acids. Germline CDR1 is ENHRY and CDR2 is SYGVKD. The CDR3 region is CAISGGTSGMYNEQFF. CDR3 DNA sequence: TGTGCCATCAGCGGCGGGACTAGCGGGATGTACAATGAGCAGTTCTTC.

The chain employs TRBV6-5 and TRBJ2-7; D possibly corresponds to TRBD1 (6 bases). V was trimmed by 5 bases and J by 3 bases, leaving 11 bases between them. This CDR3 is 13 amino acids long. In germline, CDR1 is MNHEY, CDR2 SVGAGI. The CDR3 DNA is TGTGCCAGCAGTAACCGGGACAACTACGAGCAGTACTTC. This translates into CASSNRDNYEQYF.

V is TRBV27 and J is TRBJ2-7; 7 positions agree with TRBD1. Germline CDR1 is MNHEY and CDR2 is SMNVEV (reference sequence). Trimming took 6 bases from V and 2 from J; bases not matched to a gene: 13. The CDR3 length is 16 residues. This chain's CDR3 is CASRPLGDQGAYEQYF. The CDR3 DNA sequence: TGTGCCAGCAGACCATTGGGGGACCAGGGGGCCTACGAGCAGTACTTC.

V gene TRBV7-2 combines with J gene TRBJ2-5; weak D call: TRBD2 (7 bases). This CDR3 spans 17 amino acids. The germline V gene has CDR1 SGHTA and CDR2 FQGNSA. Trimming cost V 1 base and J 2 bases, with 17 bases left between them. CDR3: CASSLGLGGALQETQYF. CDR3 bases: TGTGCCAGCAGCTTAGGGTTGGGGGGGGCATTACAAGAGACCCAGTACTTC.

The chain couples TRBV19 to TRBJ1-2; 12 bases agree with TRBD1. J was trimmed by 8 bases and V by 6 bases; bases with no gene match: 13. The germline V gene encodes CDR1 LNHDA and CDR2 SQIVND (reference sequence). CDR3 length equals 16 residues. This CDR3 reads CASSLSGTGGLRGYTF. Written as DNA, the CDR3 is TGTGCCAGTAGCCTCTCCGGGACAGGGGGCTTACGAGGCTACACCTTC. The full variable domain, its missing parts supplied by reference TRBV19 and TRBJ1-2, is DGGITQSPKYLFRKEGQNVTLSCEQNLNHDAMYWYRQDPGQGLRLIYYSQIVNDFQKGDIAEGYSVSREKKESFPLTVTSAQKNPTAFYLCASSLSGTGGLRGYTFGSGTRLTVV.

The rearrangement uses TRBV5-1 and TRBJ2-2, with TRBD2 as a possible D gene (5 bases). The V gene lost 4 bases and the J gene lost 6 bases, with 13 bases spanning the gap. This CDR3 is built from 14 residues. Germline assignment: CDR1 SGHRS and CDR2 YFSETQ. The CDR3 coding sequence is TGCGCCAGCAGCGAGGGAGTTTATCCCGGGGAGCTGTTTTTT. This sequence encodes CASSEGVYPGELFF.

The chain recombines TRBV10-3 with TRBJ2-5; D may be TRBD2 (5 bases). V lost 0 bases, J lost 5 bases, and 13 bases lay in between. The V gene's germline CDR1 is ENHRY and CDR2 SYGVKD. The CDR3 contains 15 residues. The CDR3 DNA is TGTGCCATCAGTGAGTCTGCGTCCCGCGGGGAGACCCAGTACTTC. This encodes CAISESASRGETQYF.

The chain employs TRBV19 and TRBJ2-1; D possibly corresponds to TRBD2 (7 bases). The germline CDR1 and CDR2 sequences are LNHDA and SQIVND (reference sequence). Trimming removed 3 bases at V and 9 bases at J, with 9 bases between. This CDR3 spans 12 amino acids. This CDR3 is CASSIRGAEQFF. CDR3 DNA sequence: TGTGCCAGTAGTATCCGGGGGGCTGAGCAGTTCTTC.

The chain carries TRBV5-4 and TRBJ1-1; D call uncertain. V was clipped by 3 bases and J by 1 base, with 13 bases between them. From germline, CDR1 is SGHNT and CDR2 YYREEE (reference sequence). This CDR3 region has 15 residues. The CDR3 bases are TGTGCCAGCAGCTCCATCGGGTTAGGGAACACTGAAGCTTTCTTT. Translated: CASSSIGLGNTEAFF.